Listed here are 14 T cell receptor beta chains from one sample, sequenced in a study of blood T cell repertoires in COVID-19. Produced via immunoSEQ multiplex PCR; TCRdb's table is partial and in-frame only. The table lists some 300,000 clones, roughly nine tenths of them singletons. Sequencing was done on a sample of PBMCs or T cells enriched from blood (not recorded which). The receptors stem from a woman younger than 45 who had recovered from COVID-19.

The genes are TRBV9 and TRBJ1-1; D might be TRBD1 (5 bases). The CDR3 totals 12 residues. Germline lookup yields CDR1 SGDLS and CDR2 YYNGEE. Trimming removed 0 bases from V and 8 bases from J, with 8 bases in between. The CDR3: CASSVVDSEAFF. Here the CDR3 DNA reads TGTGCCAGCAGCGTAGTCGACAGCGAAGCTTTCTTT.

The V and J genes are TRBV20-1 and TRBJ1-1; D ambiguous. The CDR3 runs 11 residues. With 1 base removed from V and 10 bases from J, the gap between germline ends came to 10 bases. Germline assignment: CDR1 DFQATT and CDR2 SNEGSKA (reference sequence). In DNA form, the CDR3 reads TGCAGTGCTAGAGGCGAGGGTGCAGCTTTCTTT. It codes for CSARGEGAAFF.

The chain joins TRBV5-1 to TRBJ2-7, with 11 bases aligning to TRBD2. The germline V gene has CDR1 SGHRS and CDR2 YFSETQ. J gave up 4 bases and V 0 bases, and 3 bases lay outside the gene matches. The CDR3 covers 15 residues. This CDR3 is CASSLVTSGRYEQYF. CDR3 nucleotides: TGCGCCAGCAGCTTGGTTACTAGCGGGAGATACGAGCAGTACTTC.

The V call is TRBV3-1 (or the pseudogene TRBV3-2), the J call TRBJ2-1; 8 bases fit TRBD2. Germline-derived CDR1 and CDR2 are LGHDT and YNNKEL (reference sequence). The CDR3 consists of 18 residues. V was pared by 4 bases and J by 6 bases, with 17 bases of the junction left unmatched. Here the CDR3 DNA reads TGTGCCAGCAGCCCATCCGGGGGGGCTAAATCTCAGACCAATGAGCAGTTCTTC. Protein product: CASSPSGGAKSQTNEQFF.

V usage is TRBV9 and J usage is TRBJ2-3; TRBD1 matches at 8 bases. With V trimmed by 4 bases and J by 2 bases, 3 bases remained unmatched. This CDR3 is 14 amino acids long. The germline V gene has CDR1 SGDLS and CDR2 YYNGEE. DNA of the CDR3: TGTGCCAGCAGCCGGACAGGGATCACAGATACGCAGTATTTT. Its protein product is CASSRTGITDTQYF.

This clone has only one observation. The chain recombines TRBV7-2 with TRBJ1-1; 7 nucleotides line up with TRBD1. The germline gives CDR1 SGHTA, CDR2 FQGNSA. The V and J ends lost 5 bases and 0 bases, in that order; junction bases with no gene match: 6. The CDR3 covers 15 residues. CDR3 coding DNA: TGTGCCAGCAGCAAGGGGGCAGGGTTGAACACTGAAGCTTTCTTT. This codes for CASSKGAGLNTEAFF.

The genes are TRBV5-1 and TRBJ1-2, with D perhaps TRBD1 (6 bases). V lost 0 bases to trimming and J lost 5 bases, with 11 bases between them. CDR1 is SGHRS and CDR2 is YFSETQ in the germline V gene. The CDR3 length is 14 residues. The CDR3 DNA sequence: TGCGCCAGCAGCTTGGCCGGGACATCTTATGGCTACACCTTC. Protein: CASSLAGTSYGYTF.

There are a few counts of this clone. J is TRBJ2-1 and V is TRBV9; 12 positions match TRBD2. V shed 5 bases and J 0 bases; nucleotides not matched to a gene: 9. Germline V gives CDR1 SGDLS, CDR2 YYNGEE. There are 18 residues in the CDR3. The CDR3 nucleotides are TGTGCCAGCAGTACCACTAGCGGGGGGTCCGGCTCCTACAATGAGCAGTTCTTC. The encoded protein is CASSTTSGGSGSYNEQFF.

The J gene is TRBJ1-1, the V gene TRBV27; D not resolved. Germline-derived CDR1 and CDR2 are MNHEY and SMNVEV (reference sequence). V gave up 5 bases and J gave up 0 bases, with 7 bases separating them. The CDR3 totals 13 residues. In nucleotides, the CDR3 is TGTGCCAGCAGTCTCCTAATGAACACTGAAGCTTTCTTT. Translation: CASSLLMNTEAFF.

This sequence joins TRBV5-8 and TRBJ2-6; a weak D match, TRBD1 (6 bases). From germline, CDR1 is SGHTS and CDR2 YDEGEE. V was trimmed by 0 bases and J by 1 base, leaving 17 bases between them. This CDR3 region has 19 residues. CDR3 sequence (DNA): TGTGCCAGCAGCTTGGGGAGGCAGGGGTGGATTTCTGGGGCCAACGTCCTGACTTTC. This codes for CASSLGRQGWISGANVLTF.

V usage is TRBV7-9 and J usage is TRBJ2-5; no definite D call. The germline V gene encodes CDR1 SEHNR and CDR2 FQNEAQ (reference sequence). The germline V and J ends were trimmed by 4 bases and 4 bases, with 4 bases remaining between them. This CDR3 is 11 amino acids long. CDR3 DNA sequence: TGTGCCAGCAGCTCCGGAGAGACCCAGTACTTC. This encodes CASSSGETQYF.

This chain joins TRBV23-1 and TRBJ2-7; 9 bases line up with TRBD1. TRBV23-1 is assigned to the ORF class and has an uncertain function. V gave up 2 bases and J gave up 4 bases; unmatched junction bases: 9. There are 16 residues in the CDR3. The DNA for the CDR3 is TGCGCCAGCAGTCAACTCGGACAGGGGTTGTGTTACGAGCAGTACTTC. Residues: CASSQLGQGLCYEQYF.

The rearrangement uses TRBV5-1 and TRBJ2-1; no firm D call. Deletions cut 0 bases from V and 8 bases from J, with 6 bases between. The length of the CDR3 is 12 residues. Germline V gene data show CDR1 as SGHRS and CDR2 as YFSETQ. The chain's CDR3 is CASSLDRDEQFF. The CDR3 nucleotides read TGCGCCAGCAGCTTGGATAGAGATGAGCAGTTCTTC.

The chain carries TRBV30 and TRBJ2-3, with 10 bases lining up with TRBD2. V trimming: 2 bases; J trimming: 3 bases; junction bases outside the gene matches: 8. CDR1 and CDR2 (germline): GTSNPN, SVGIG (reference sequence). CDR3 length: 16 residues. The CDR3 DNA sequence: TGTGCCTGGAGTCCTTCACTAGCGGGGAGTACAGATACGCAGTATTTT. This codes for CAWSPSLAGSTDTQYF.